Below, 23 T cell receptor beta chains from the same sample are listed, as sequenced in a study of shared clonotypes between healthy human individuals. This table comes from immunoSEQ multiplex PCR, and its TCRdb copy is limited to in-frame clones, with some not included. The repertoire includes about 2.1 million clones, roughly 93% of them detected once, and more than 1.5% sits in the top ten. Naive CD8 isolation took CD45RO-negative cells positively selected for CCR7 and excluded terminally differentiated effector memory CD45RA+ cells. Source material: naive CD8+ T cells from PBMCs. The source is a man between 18 and 35 years old in good health. Some clones in this sample may be carry-over from other donors' samples.

This clone was seen only once. V and J are TRBV5-6 and TRBJ2-5, with 7 nucleotides matching TRBD2. TRBJ2-7 explains the end of the DNA better; the J call may be wrong. There are 15 residues in the CDR3. Germline lookup yields CDR1 SGHDT and CDR2 YYEEEE. This chain's CDR3 is CASSLGLAESYEQYF. For the CDR3, the DNA is TGTGCCAGCAGCTTGGGTCTAGCGGAATCCTACGAGCAGTACTTC.

The rearrangement links TRBV6-4 to TRBJ1-5, with D maybe TRBD1 (5 bases). The CDR3 is 14 amino acids. Germline CDR1 MRHNA, CDR2 SNTAGT. V dropped 8 bases and J dropped 5 bases, with 16 bases sitting between them. The CDR3 DNA sequence: TGTGCCAGCTCTAAACGGGGGAAAGATCAGCCCCAGCATTTT. Translating gives CASSKRGKDQPQHF.

The chain has TRBV4-1 and TRBJ1-4, with a possible D match to TRBD1 (5 bases). V was shortened by 4 bases and J by 8 bases, with 20 bases between the two germline ends. The CDR3 runs 16 residues. Germline-derived CDR1 and CDR2 are MGHRA and YSYEKL. CDR3 in DNA: TGCGCCAGCAGCCCATACCGGGGCCGCGAGGGCGAAAAACTGTTTTTT. The encoded protein is CASSPYRGREGEKLFF.

V usage is TRBV19 and J usage is TRBJ1-2; a weak D match, TRBD1 (5 bases). From germline, CDR1 is LNHDA and CDR2 SQIVND (reference sequence). Trimming removed 1 base from V and 7 bases from J, with 10 bases in between. The CDR3 runs to 13 residues. CDR3 amino acids: CASSIGRASGYTF. The CDR3 DNA sequence: TGTGCCAGTAGTATAGGCAGGGCCTCTGGCTACACCTTC.

The genes are TRBV11-2 and TRBJ2-7; 8 nucleotides line up with TRBD2. The ends lost 1 base at V and 6 bases at J; junction bases unmatched: 8. The CDR3 is made up of 15 amino acids. Germline lookup yields CDR1 SGHAT and CDR2 FQNNGV. The CDR3 region is CASSLVSGRAAEQYF. CDR3 in DNA: TGTGCCAGCAGCTTAGTCTCCGGGAGGGCGGCCGAGCAGTACTTC.

This sequence joins TRBV9 and TRBJ2-2; 8 bases are a match to TRBD1. CDR1 and CDR2 (germline): SGDLS, YYNGEE. Trimming took 4 bases from V and 0 from J; bases not matched to a gene: 5. The CDR3 contains 16 residues. The CDR3 bases are TGTGCCAGCAGCCCATCGGACAGGGCGAACACCGGGGAGCTGTTTTTT. It encodes CASSPSDRANTGELFF.

The chain combines TRBV28 with TRBJ1-2; TRBD1 is a possible D gene (6 bases). The CDR3 loop spans 12 amino acids. CDR1 and CDR2 from the germline V gene are MDHEN and SYDVKM. V was clipped by 6 bases and J by 5 bases, with 10 bases between them. The chain's CDR3 is CASRSTGYGYTF. In DNA, the CDR3 is TGTGCCAGCAGATCTACAGGGTATGGCTACACCTTC.

The chain joins TRBV7-2 to TRBJ1-5; no firm D call. Germline CDR1 reads SGHTA; CDR2 reads FQGNSA. This CDR3 has 12 amino acids. Trimming left V 3 bases short and J 4 bases short, with 4 bases between. CDR3 region: CASSFLNQPQHF. CDR3 coding DNA: TGTGCCAGCAGCTTTTTAAATCAGCCCCAGCATTTT.

This chain uses TRBV7-9 with TRBJ1-1; D ambiguous. The germline gives CDR1 SEHNR, CDR2 FQNEAQ (reference sequence). The CDR3 is made up of 13 amino acids. The germline V and J ends were trimmed by 3 bases and 0 bases, with 5 bases remaining between them. CDR3 sequence (DNA): TGTGCCAGCAGCTTTCCCTTGAACACTGAAGCTTTCTTT. It specifies CASSFPLNTEAFF.

V usage is TRBV10-1 and J usage is TRBJ2-3, with TRBD2 identical over 9 bases. The CDR3 covers 16 residues. From germline, CDR1 is WNHNN and CDR2 SYGVQD (reference sequence). The V and J ends lost 1 base and 2 bases, in that order; junction bases with no gene match: 4. CDR3 nucleotides: TGCGCCAGCAGTGAGTTCACTAGCGGGTACACAGATACGCAGTATTTT. It is translated as CASSEFTSGYTDTQYF.

This chain uses TRBV28 with TRBJ2-5; 10 bases are shared with TRBD2. The CDR3 is 14 residues long. Germline V gene lookup returns CDR1 MDHEN and CDR2 SYDVKM. V lost 8 bases, J lost 2 bases, and 5 bases stayed unmatched. CDR3 in DNA: TGTGCCAGCGCCCTACTAGCGGGACAAGAGACCCAGTACTTC. This translates into CASALLAGQETQYF.

CDR3 DNA: TGTGCCAGCGGCTGGGCGGACACTGAAGCTTTCTTT. This codes for CASGWADTEAFF. The chain joins TRBV27 to TRBJ1-1; D unclear. The germline V gene encodes CDR1 MNHEY and CDR2 SMNVEV (reference sequence). The CDR3 is made up of 12 amino acids. Between the trimmed V and J ends, which lost 8 bases and 3 bases, there was a span of 10 bases.

This sequence joins TRBV5-6 and TRBJ2-7, with TRBD1 identical over 7 bases. The CDR3 length is 15 residues. The trim removed 3 bases at V and 6 bases at J, leaving 12 bases unmatched. CDR1 and CDR2 (germline): SGHDT, YYEEEE. In DNA, the CDR3 is TGTGCCAGCAGCTGGAGACAGGGAAAAGTTCTCGAGCAGTACTTC. This codes for CASSWRQGKVLEQYF.

The chain uses TRBV30 and TRBJ1-5, with D possibly matching TRBD1 (5 bases). Between the trimmed V and J ends, which lost 1 base and 2 bases, there was a span of 6 bases. CDR3 length: 13 residues. The V gene's germline CDR1 is GTSNPN and CDR2 SVGIG (reference sequence). The CDR3 spells CAWSEQGNQPQHF. The CDR3 bases are TGTGCCTGGAGTGAACAGGGCAATCAGCCCCAGCATTTT.

The J gene is TRBJ1-5, the V gene TRBV27, with D unclear. V was trimmed by 5 bases and J by 8 bases, leaving 22 bases between them. This CDR3 is 16 amino acids long. Germline values: CDR1 MNHEY, CDR2 SMNVEV (reference sequence). The CDR3 spells CASSRVWAKDEKPQHF. The CDR3 nucleotides are TGTGCCAGCAGTCGGGTTTGGGCGAAGGACGAAAAGCCCCAGCATTTT.

The V and J genes are TRBV11-2 and TRBJ2-6; no clear D. The CDR3 spans 15 residues. V lost 8 bases and J 0 bases, leaving 11 bases between the germline ends. Germline values: CDR1 SGHAT, CDR2 FQNNGV. The CDR3 sequence is CASQIWDSGANVLTF. In DNA, the CDR3 is TGTGCCAGCCAAATCTGGGACTCTGGGGCCAACGTCCTGACTTTC.

This clone was observed once. The chain carries TRBV5-1 and TRBJ1-2, with 7 bases identical to TRBD1. Germline V gene sequence: CDR1 SGHRS, CDR2 YFSETQ. J was trimmed by 1 base and V by 5 bases; bases with no gene match: 8. The CDR3 runs to 15 residues. This CDR3 reads CASRPGTAINYGYTF. DNA for the CDR3: TGCGCCAGCAGACCCGGGACAGCCATTAACTATGGCTACACCTTC.

The chain couples TRBV9 to TRBJ1-1, with no clear D. The length of the CDR3 is 15 residues. Germline CDR1 and CDR2: SGDLS and YYNGEE. V was clipped by 0 bases and J by 7 bases, with 16 bases between them. The CDR3 region is CASSVDAIGGDEAFF. As DNA, the CDR3 is TGTGCCAGCAGCGTAGATGCTATAGGAGGAGATGAAGCTTTCTTT.

This clone was detected once. The chain employs TRBV9 and TRBJ1-1; D is possibly TRBD1 (6 bases). V was clipped by 1 base and J by 1 base, with 11 bases between them. Germline CDR1 is SGDLS and CDR2 is YYNGEE. The CDR3 contains 15 residues. CDR3 amino acids: CASSVLDRPNTEAFF. For the CDR3, the DNA is TGTGCCAGCAGCGTATTGGACAGACCGAACACTGAAGCTTTCTTT.

This clone appeared once. CDR3 amino acids: CASSWSGGTYEQYF. For the CDR3, the DNA is TGTGCCAGCAGCTGGAGCGGGGGGACCTACGAGCAGTACTTC. The chain couples TRBV7-9 to TRBJ2-7, with 9 bases matching TRBD2. From germline, CDR1 is SEHNR and CDR2 FQNEAQ (reference sequence). J was trimmed by 2 bases and V by 4 bases; bases with no gene match: 3. This CDR3 is built from 14 residues.

The rearrangement joins TRBV19 to TRBJ2-1; tentatively, D is TRBD2 (6 bases). Germline CDR1 and CDR2: LNHDA and SQIVND (reference sequence). The CDR3 runs 14 residues. The ends were cut back, 5 bases at V and 8 bases at J, with 16 bases in the middle. DNA for the CDR3: TGTGCCAGTAGTCCTCAGACTAGTTACCATGAGCAGTTCTTC. Its protein is CASSPQTSYHEQFF.

The chain joins TRBV4-1 to TRBJ2-7, with 14 nucleotides matching TRBD2. This CDR3 region has 19 residues. The V segment lost 3 bases and the J segment 3 bases; nucleotides outside the gene matches: 13. Germline assignment: CDR1 MGHRA and CDR2 YSYEKL. Written as DNA, the CDR3 is TGCGCCAGCAGCCACCGTACCGGGACTAGCGGGGGTGCATTCTACGAGCAGTACTTC. Its translation is CASSHRTGTSGGAFYEQYF.

The chain carries TRBV4-1 and TRBJ2-1; TRBD1 agrees at 10 bases. The CDR3 has 16 residues. From germline, CDR1 is MGHRA and CDR2 YSYEKL. V gave up 2 bases and J gave up 3 bases; unmatched junction bases: 4. The CDR3 loop reads CASSQSGTGVYNEQFF. CDR3 DNA sequence: TGCGCCAGCAGCCAATCCGGGACAGGGGTCTACAATGAGCAGTTCTTC.